This T cell receptor beta chain was recorded in a study of shared clonotypes between healthy human individuals. With 4 bases removed from V and 5 bases from J, the gap between germline ends came to 9 bases. Germline loops: CDR1 SGHRS, CDR2 YFSETQ. This CDR3 comprises 13 residues. Study-level points and caveats: Although depth was large, rarefaction showed that sequencing of the sorted subsets was incomplete. Naive CD4 clonotypes overlapped across several donors at about 5%.

The investigators split CD4+ cells into a CD45RA+ naive subset and a CD45RA-negative memory subset. Each replicate PCR on the sorted subsets used 150 to 200 ng DNA (approximately 33,000 T cell genomes). The protocol was immunoSEQ multiplex PCR, while the TCRdb copy is restricted to in-frame clones and leaves out a portion. Seen here are approximately 980,000 clones, over 75% observed once, and the top ten hold about 1.5%. This clone showed up just once. Its antigen is undetermined. Sample: memory CD4+ T cells sorted from blood. Subset indicated: CD45RA-negative fraction. The source of this sequence is a man aged 18-30 years in good health. The chain joins TRBV5-1 to TRBJ2-2, with a possible D match to TRBD1 (6 bases). The DNA of the CDR3 is TGCGCCAGCAGCCAAGGGGGAACCGGGGAGCTGTTTTTT. Translation gives CASSQGGTGELFF. The entire variable domain, with the rest obtained from reference TRBV5-1 and TRBJ2-2, is as follows: KAGVTQTPRYLIKTRGQQVTLSCSPISGHRSVSWYQQTPGQGLQFLFEYFSETQRNKGNFPGRFSGRQFSNSRSEMNVSTLELGDSALYLCASSQGGTGELFFGEGSRLTVL.